The 2 T cell receptor beta chains given below trace back to one sample, sequenced in a study of Ad26.COV2.S vaccination and SARS-CoV-2 variants. Profiled with immunoSEQ multiplex PCR; TCRdb holds only in-frame clones, not every one. The repertoire holds 400,000 to 500,000 clones, roughly 89% seen once, with roughly 2.5% in the top ten. As to treatment: around 19 received Ad26.COV2.S at low or high dose, single or two shots; about 5 received placebo; per-sample allocation not given. All samples were drawn on day 63, counting from the first vaccine or placebo injection. This specimen was peripheral blood, taken in a trial of Ad26.COV2.S vaccine versus placebo. All receptors come from a person between 18 and 60 years old who received the Ad26.COV2.S COVID-19 vaccine or a placebo.

To note about this clone: Other DNA sequences in this specimen translate into the identical CDR3. This chain connects TRBV7-6 to TRBJ2-3, with 7 nucleotides matching TRBD2. Germline CDR1 SGHVS, CDR2 FNYEAQ. The CDR3 loop spans 14 amino acids. Trimming removed 6 bases from V and 0 bases from J; junction bases left unmatched: 3. The CDR3 DNA follows: TGTGCCAGCAGTCGTAGCGGGAGCACAGATACGCAGTATTTT. Translated: CASSRSGSTDTQYF.

V gene TRBV7-9 combines with J gene TRBJ2-6; D is unresolved. The CDR3 has 16 amino acids. V was pared by 2 bases and J by 2 bases, with 10 bases between. In germline, CDR1 is SEHNR, CDR2 FQNEAQ (reference sequence). In nucleotides, the CDR3 is TGTGCCAGCAGCTTAACCGTCTTGACTGGGGCCAACGTCCTGACTTTC. It is translated as CASSLTVLTGANVLTF.